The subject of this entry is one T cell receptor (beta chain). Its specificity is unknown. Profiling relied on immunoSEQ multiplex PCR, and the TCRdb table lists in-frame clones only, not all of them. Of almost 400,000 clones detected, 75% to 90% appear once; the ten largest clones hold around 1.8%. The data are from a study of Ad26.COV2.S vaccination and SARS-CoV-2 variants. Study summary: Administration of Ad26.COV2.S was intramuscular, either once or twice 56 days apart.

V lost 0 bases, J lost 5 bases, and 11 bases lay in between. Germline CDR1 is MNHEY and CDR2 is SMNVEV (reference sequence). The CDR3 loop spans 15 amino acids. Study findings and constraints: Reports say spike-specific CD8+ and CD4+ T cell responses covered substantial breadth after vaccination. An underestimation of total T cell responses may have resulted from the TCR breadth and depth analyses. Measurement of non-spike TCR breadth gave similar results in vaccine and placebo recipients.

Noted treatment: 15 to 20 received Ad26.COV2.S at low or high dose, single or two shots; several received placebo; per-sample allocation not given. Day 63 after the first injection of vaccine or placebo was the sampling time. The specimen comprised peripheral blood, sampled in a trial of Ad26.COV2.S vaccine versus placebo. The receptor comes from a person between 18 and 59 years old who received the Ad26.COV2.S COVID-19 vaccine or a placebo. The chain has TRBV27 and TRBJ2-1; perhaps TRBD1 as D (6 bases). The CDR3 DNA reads TGTGCCAGCAGTTTATCCGGGACAATAGACAATGAGCAGTTCTTC. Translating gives CASSLSGTIDNEQFF.